These 21 T cell receptor beta chains were all obtained from the same sample, sequenced in a study of blood T cell repertoires in COVID-19 (dated by TCRdb to 2019 to 2021). The receptor library was made with the immunoSEQ multiplex PCR assay. This immuneACCESS table, as held by TCRdb, lists in-frame sequences with V and J called but not all clones. Of the missing ones, under half trace to an unresolved V gene in checked studies; the others have no known cause. Across this sample there are tens of thousands of clones, with about three quarters seen only once. The biggest ten clones account for roughly 20% of the sample. The sequenced material came from peripheral blood. The source of these receptors is a boy between 2 and 10 years old with active or convalescent COVID-19.

This clone was seen a handful of times. The rearrangement uses TRBV10-2 and TRBJ2-1; D might be TRBD2 (6 bases). Per germline, CDR1 WSHSY and CDR2 SAAADI. Trimming took off 6 bases at V and 6 bases at J, with 12 bases between the two ends. This CDR3 region has 13 residues. The CDR3 DNA is TGCGCCAGCAGACCCGGGGAGGTCAATGAGCAGTTCTTC. It codes for CASRPGEVNEQFF.

The V call is TRBV7-9, the J call TRBJ1-2; no clear D. Trimming took off 4 bases at V and 9 bases at J, with 6 bases between the two ends. From germline, CDR1 is SEHNR and CDR2 FQNEAQ (reference sequence). The CDR3 has 10 amino acids. CDR3 loop: CASSSVSYTF. The CDR3 DNA sequence: TGTGCCAGCAGCTCGGTTAGCTACACCTTC.

The CDR3 DNA is TGTGCCAGTAGTCAGGGAGGGGTGAACTATGGCTACACCTTC. It encodes CASSQGGVNYGYTF. The V and J genes are TRBV19 and TRBJ1-2; TRBD1 might be the D (5 bases). The CDR3 covers 14 residues. Germline loops: CDR1 LNHDA, CDR2 SQIVND (reference sequence). V shed 5 bases and J shed 2 bases, with 12 bases lying between them.

This clone appeared a single time. The chain employs TRBV18 and TRBJ2-3; D not resolved. CDR3 size: 12 residues. Looked up from germline, CDR1 is KGHSH and CDR2 is LQKENI. Trimming shortened V by 3 bases and J by 6 bases, and 7 bases separated the two germline ends. DNA of the CDR3: TGTGCCAGCTCACCCTCTTTTGATACGCAGTATTTT. As protein: CASSPSFDTQYF.

J is TRBJ1-2 and V is TRBV9; no definite D call. The CDR3 loop spans 13 amino acids. The germline V gene encodes CDR1 SGDLS and CDR2 YYNGEE. V was cut by 0 bases and J by 3 bases, with 6 bases left in between. The CDR3 nucleotides read TGTGCCAGCAGCGTAGTCCTCCACTATGGCTACACCTTC. Translated, it gives CASSVVLHYGYTF.

V usage is TRBV30 and J usage is TRBJ1-1; 7 bases align to TRBD1. The CDR3 contains 14 residues. Germline V gives CDR1 GTSNPN, CDR2 SVGIG (reference sequence). V lost 6 bases to trimming and J lost 1 base; unmatched junction nucleotides: 8. The CDR3 sequence: CACSTGVGNTEAFF. Written as DNA, the CDR3 is TGTGCCTGTTCTACAGGGGTTGGGAACACTGAAGCTTTCTTT.

V usage is TRBV7-8 and J usage is TRBJ2-5; 15 positions agree with TRBD2. The junction had 4 bases not matched to a gene; V was cut back by 10 bases and J by 4 bases. Germline-derived CDR1 and CDR2 are SGHVS and FQNEAQ. CDR3 length: 14 amino acids. The CDR3 loop is CATRGLAGGETQYF. CDR3 bases: TGTGCCACGCGGGGACTAGCGGGAGGAGAGACCCAGTACTTC.

The J gene is TRBJ1-1, the V gene TRBV19, with a tentative D call TRBD1 (5 bases). The germline CDR1 and CDR2 sequences are LNHDA and SQIVND (reference sequence). V lost 3 bases to trimming and J lost 4 bases, with 9 bases between them. The CDR3 consists of 13 residues. Here the CDR3 reads CASSMGGTTEAFF. CDR3 sequence (DNA): TGTGCCAGTAGTATGGGGGGGACCACTGAAGCTTTCTTT.

The V call is TRBV28, the J call TRBJ2-7; possible D gene TRBD2, 6 bases. The V gene's germline CDR1 is MDHEN and CDR2 SYDVKM. Trimming took off 8 bases at V and 4 bases at J, with 21 bases between the two ends. CDR3 size: 15 residues. The CDR3 DNA reads TGTGCCAGCCTAAGAACGGGAGAACCCCCTTACGAGCAGTACTTC. The encoded protein is CASLRTGEPPYEQYF.

Only one count was recorded for this clone. The chain uses TRBV10-3 and TRBJ1-1; D possibly corresponds to TRBD1 (5 bases). V lost 3 bases, J lost 0 bases, and 8 bases lay in between. Germline V gene lookup returns CDR1 ENHRY and CDR2 SYGVKD. CDR3 length: 14 residues. The CDR3 sequence is CAISEAGMNTEAFF. The CDR3 region has the DNA TGTGCCATCAGTGAAGCAGGGATGAACACTGAAGCTTTCTTT.

The gene calls are TRBV6-2 or TRBV6-3 and TRBJ2-1; 13 nucleotides match TRBD2. This CDR3 comprises 16 residues. Per germline, CDR1 MNHEY and CDR2 SVGEGT. Trimming cost V 1 base and J 7 bases; bases outside gene matches: 4. The DNA of the CDR3 is TGTGCCAGCAGTTACTTACTAGCGGGGGGGCGGAATGAGCAGTTCTTC. It specifies CASSYLLAGGRNEQFF.

The chain links TRBV4-1 to TRBJ2-4, with 9 bases fitting TRBD2. The CDR3 has 16 residues. Losses at the gene ends were 1 base for V and 7 bases for J; bases not matched to a gene: 8. Germline loops: CDR1 MGHRA, CDR2 YSYEKL. CDR3 in amino acids: CASSQGSAGGGNIQYF. The CDR3 DNA reads as TGCGCCAGCAGCCAAGGGTCAGCGGGAGGTGGGAACATTCAGTACTTC.

This clone was recorded once. The V and J genes are TRBV7-2 and TRBJ1-2; weak D call: TRBD1 (5 bases). This CDR3 region has 14 residues. V lost 1 base and J lost 4, with 10 bases in between. In germline, CDR1 is SGHTA, CDR2 FQGNSA. CDR3 nucleotides: TGTGCCAGCAGCTTAGGACCCCAGGGCTATGGCTACACCTTC. This gives the protein CASSLGPQGYGYTF.

This clone came up a few times. The V and J genes are TRBV13 and TRBJ1-1, with D unclear. V was shortened by 4 bases and J by 4 bases, with 13 bases between the two germline ends. The CDR3 extends over 14 amino acids. CDR1 and CDR2 (germline): PRHDT, FYEKMQ (reference sequence). Here the CDR3 DNA reads TGTGCCAGCAGCTCCTACCGGGGTGGCACTGAAGCTTTCTTT. Encoded protein: CASSSYRGGTEAFF.

To note about this clone: This may arise from a read error, as a much more abundant clone is one base away. This CDR3 is also generated by other DNA sequences in the sample. The rearrangement links TRBV10-3 to TRBJ2-3; TRBD2 matches at 8 bases. Trimming cost V 10 bases and J 0 bases; bases outside gene matches: 6. There are 14 residues in the CDR3. Germline assignment: CDR1 ENHRY and CDR2 SYGVKD. The CDR3 spells CATIRGGSTDTQYF. The CDR3 DNA sequence: TGTGCCACAATCCGGGGGGGCAGCACAGATACGCAGTATTTT.

The count of this clone is one. V is TRBV3-1 (or the pseudogene TRBV3-2) and J is TRBJ2-7; D may be TRBD2 (5 bases). The CDR3 is 16 amino acids. V was shortened by 4 bases and J by 2 bases, with 18 bases between the two germline ends. The germline V gene encodes CDR1 LGHDT and CDR2 YNNKEL (reference sequence). The CDR3 DNA is TGTGCCAGCAGCCTGATCAGCGGACCCATCCCCTACGAGCAGTACTTC. The encoded protein is CASSLISGPIPYEQYF.

The CDR3 DNA reads TGTGCCAGCAGCTTAGCCGCTAGCGGGGGGAAAGAGACCCAGTACTTC. Protein product: CASSLAASGGKETQYF. The chain links TRBV7-2 to TRBJ2-5, with 11 bases aligning to TRBD2. Trimming at V came to 0 bases and at J to 3 bases, leaving 3 bases not matched to a gene. The CDR3 sequence is 16 residues long. From germline, CDR1 is SGHTA and CDR2 FQGNSA.

The rearrangement joins TRBV10-1 to TRBJ1-1; D is unclear. V was shortened by 4 bases and J by 2 bases, with 5 bases between the two germline ends. Germline CDR1 reads WNHNN; CDR2 reads SYGVQD (reference sequence). The CDR3 has 12 amino acids. CDR3 sequence reads: CASSGTNTEAFF. The CDR3 DNA reads as TGCGCCAGCAGTGGAACAAACACTGAAGCTTTCTTT.

This clone showed up just a few times. V is TRBV5-4 and J is TRBJ1-2, with D perhaps matching TRBD1 (5 bases). CDR3 size: 15 residues. V lost 4 bases, J lost 5 bases, and 18 bases lay in between. Germline CDR1 SGHNT, CDR2 YYREEE (reference sequence). This CDR3 reads CASSRDRDTYYGYTF. CDR3 nucleotide sequence: TGTGCCAGCAGCCGAGACAGAGATACATATTATGGCTACACCTTC. Variable domain in full (rest from reference TRBV5-4 and TRBJ1-2): ETGVTQSPTHLIKTRGQQVTLRCSSQSGHNTVSWYQQALGQGPQFIFQYYREEENGRGNFPPRFSGLQFPNYSSELNVNALELDDSALYLCASSRDRDTYYGYTFGSGTRLTVV.

The chain joins TRBV5-1 to TRBJ1-5; D gene unclear. CDR1 is SGHRS and CDR2 is YFSETQ in the germline V gene. With 0 bases removed from V and 1 base from J, the gap between germline ends came to 5 bases. The CDR3 has 14 residues. CDR3 in DNA: TGCGCCAGCAGCTTGGGTCTGAGCAATCAGCCCCAGCATTTT. Its translation is CASSLGLSNQPQHF.

V gene TRBV3-1 (or the pseudogene TRBV3-2) combines with J gene TRBJ2-1; possible D gene TRBD1, 6 bases. The CDR3 runs 14 residues. With 2 bases removed from V and 4 bases from J, the gap between germline ends came to 9 bases. Germline-derived CDR1 and CDR2 are LGHDT and YNNKEL (reference sequence). CDR3 residues: CASSQSDRYNEQFF. DNA for the CDR3: TGTGCCAGCAGCCAATCGGACAGATACAATGAGCAGTTCTTC.